A selection of T cell receptor beta chains follows, all from one sample in a study of Ad26.COV2.S vaccination and SARS-CoV-2 variants. Generated by immunoSEQ multiplex PCR, the TCRdb table keeps only in-frame clones and is missing some. The sample consists of about 400,000 clones, 83% of them appearing once. Specimen: peripheral blood, collected in a trial of Ad26.COV2.S vaccine versus placebo. All receptors come from a person aged 18 to 59 who received the Ad26.COV2.S COVID-19 vaccine or a placebo. Both conserved end residues are part of each CDR3. The order of the fields is V gene, clone size, D gene, J gene, CDR3 protein, CDR3 DNA. The D gene is left open where the match is weak. The size field is filled for only some rows; it gives once, few, many or a size class.

TRBV7-9	NA	NA	TRBJ1-1	CASRLGIFEAFF	TGTGCCAGCAGGCTGGGAATTTTCGAAGCTTTCTTT
TRBV2	few	TRBD1	TRBJ2-3	CASSLRTGGTDTQYF	TGTGCCAGCAGTTTACGGACAGGGGGCACAGATACGCAGTATTTT
TRBV18	few	NA	TRBJ2-7	CASSPLRGFHEQYF	TGTGCCAGCTCACCACTAAGGGGGTTCCACGAGCAGTACTTC
TRBV5-1	NA	NA	TRBJ2-7	CASSLEVNGYEQYF	TGCGCCAGCAGCTTGGAAGTAAACGGTTACGAGCAGTACTTC
TRBV6-6	NA	TRBD2	TRBJ2-3	CASSYGLAPSDTQYF	TGTGCCAGCAGTTACGGACTAGCGCCCTCAGATACGCAGTATTTT
TRBV10-3	NA	TRBD2	TRBJ2-1	CAISERTSGGTFSSYNEQFF	TGTGCCATCAGTGAGAGGACTAGCGGGGGGACTTTTAGCTCCTACAATGAGCAGTTCTTC
TRBV10-1	NA	NA	TRBJ2-5	CASSPSGPPQETQYF	TGCGCCAGCAGTCCTTCAGGACCGCCGCAAGAGACCCAGTACTTC
TRBV29-1	NA	NA	TRBJ1-4	CSVARRGKLFF	TGCAGCGTTGCCCGACGCGGAAAACTGTTTTTT
TRBV2	few	NA	TRBJ2-4	CASSDGNSNIQYF	TGTGCCAGCAGTGACGGGAATTCCAACATTCAGTACTTC
TRBV2	NA	TRBD2	TRBJ2-1	CASSEREGLNEQFF	TGTGCCAGCAGTGAAAGGGAGGGCCTCAATGAGCAGTTCTTC
TRBV5-1	NA	NA	TRBJ2-5	CASSSTAQETQYF	TGCGCCAGCAGCTCGACAGCTCAAGAGACCCAGTACTTC